One T cell receptor beta chain is described in this entry. The antigen remains undetermined. The trim removed 5 bases at V and 5 bases at J, leaving 7 bases unmatched. The CDR3 runs 15 residues. Germline values: CDR1 ENHRY, CDR2 SYGVKD. This sample was taken from a study of blood T cells in healthy people across ages. Study-wide points: Estimates based on one million T cells were treated as lower bounds.

Combining a sample-barcoded 5' primer with a J-beta primer mix, a second PCR ran for about 7 to 11 cycles. MiXCR was run by TCRdb on the 5' RACE reads, yielding one entry per CDR3 protein. This table holds 600,000 to 650,000 distinct CDR3 sequences, under 65% found once. This TCR derives from a man aged 60 to 75 in good health. This chain joins TRBV10-3 and TRBJ2-2; 8 bases agree with TRBD1. The sample taken for sequencing was blood. For the CDR3, the DNA is TGTGCCATCAGTCCCCAGGGGGCAGAGACCGGGGAGCTGTTTTTT. Its translation is CAISPQGAETGELFF.